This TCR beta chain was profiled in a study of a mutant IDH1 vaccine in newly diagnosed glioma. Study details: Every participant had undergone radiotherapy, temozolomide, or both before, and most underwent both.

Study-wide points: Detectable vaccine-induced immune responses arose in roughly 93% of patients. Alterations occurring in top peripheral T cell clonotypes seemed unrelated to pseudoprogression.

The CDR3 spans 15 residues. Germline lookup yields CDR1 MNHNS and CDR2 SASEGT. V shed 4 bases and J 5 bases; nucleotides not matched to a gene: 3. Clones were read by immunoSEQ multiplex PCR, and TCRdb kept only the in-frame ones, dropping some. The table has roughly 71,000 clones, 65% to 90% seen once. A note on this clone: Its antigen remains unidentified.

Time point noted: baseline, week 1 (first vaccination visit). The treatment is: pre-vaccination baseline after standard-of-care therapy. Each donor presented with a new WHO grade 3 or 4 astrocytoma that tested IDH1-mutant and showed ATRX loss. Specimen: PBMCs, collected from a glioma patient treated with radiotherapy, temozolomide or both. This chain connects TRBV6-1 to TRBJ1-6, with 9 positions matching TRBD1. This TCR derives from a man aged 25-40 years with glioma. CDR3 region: CASSGGTGNNSPLHF. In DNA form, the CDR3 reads TGTGCCAGCAGTGGAGGGACAGGGAATAATTCACCCCTCCACTTT.